A selection of T cell receptor beta chains follows, all from one sample in a study of T-cell memory formation after mild COVID-19. TCRdb used MiXCR to reprocess the 5' RACE reads, holding one entry per CDR3 protein. The profile shows roughly 140,000 distinct CDR3 sequences, 11% to 15% of them singletons. Sequenced input: PBMCs or a T cell subset sorted from them (not recorded which). The receptors shown here come from an adult woman who had mild COVID-19 (a few samples of this study predate the infection). Cell type and time point are not known. Each CDR3 is given with its conserved first and last residue. The D gene is left open where the match is weak. Clone size appears in some rows only: once, few, many, or a class for an expanded clone.

CSARGQGAYNEQFF,TGCAGTGCTAGAGGGCAGGGTGCCTACAATGAGCAGTTCTTC,TRBV20-1,TRBJ2-1,.,.
CASSPTGQGSYEQYF,TGTGCCAGCAGTCCCACGGGACAGGGATCCTACGAGCAGTACTTC,TRBV12-3/TRBV12-4,TRBJ2-7,few,TRBD1
CASEGTAGDNEQFF,TGTGCCAGCGAGGGCACCGCGGGAGACAATGAGCAGTTCTTC,TRBV7-9,TRBJ2-1,.,TRBD2
CSAREDRTVNTEAFF,TGCAGTGCTAGAGAAGATAGGACAGTGAACACTGAAGCTTTCTTT,TRBV20-1,TRBJ1-1,many,.
CARGQGDTYNEQFF,TGTGCCCGAGGACAGGGGGATACCTACAATGAGCAGTTCTTC,TRBV2,TRBJ2-1,.,TRBD1
CASSFRGNAGTDTQYF,TGTGCCAGCAGCTTCCGGGGCAATGCTGGCACAGATACGCAGTATTTT,TRBV7-2,TRBJ2-3,.,.
CASSLARGIDSYEQYF,TGTGCCAGCAGCTTAGCGCGCGGGATAGACTCCTACGAGCAGTACTTC,TRBV7-9,TRBJ2-7,.,.
CSAPTSGMVNEQFF,TGCAGTGCCCCGACTAGCGGGATGGTAAATGAGCAGTTCTTC,TRBV20-1,TRBJ2-1,few,TRBD2
CASTIKTGYGAGGTDTQYF,TGTGCCAGCACCATCAAGACAGGGTACGGGGCGGGGGGCACAGATACGCAGTATTTT,TRBV5-4,TRBJ2-3,.,.
CASSFLAGTDTQYF,TGTGCCAGCAGTTTTCTGGCTGGGACAGATACGCAGTATTTT,TRBV28,TRBJ2-3,many,.
CASSQLKGSNYGYTF,TGCGCCAGCAGCCAGCTGAAGGGCTCGAACTATGGCTACACCTTC,TRBV4-1,TRBJ1-2,few,.
CASSSRPNTEAFF,TGTGCCAGCAGCTCCCGACCGAACACTGAAGCTTTCTTT,TRBV7-3,TRBJ1-1,.,.
CASSWTGPNEQFF,TGTGCCAGCAGCTGGACGGGGCCAAATGAGCAGTTCTTC,TRBV2,TRBJ2-1,few,.
CASSQPDLGRYEQYF,TGCGCCAGCAGCCAACCTGATTTGGGGCGCTACGAGCAGTACTTC,TRBV5-1,TRBJ2-7,.,.
CATHTGLAPRAGELFF,TGTGCCACCCACACTGGACTAGCGCCACGGGCCGGGGAGCTGTTTTTT,TRBV13,TRBJ2-2,.,TRBD2
CASSQQTSGAYEQYF,TGCGCCAGCAGCCAACAGACTAGCGGGGCCTACGAGCAGTACTTC,TRBV4-1,TRBJ2-7,.,TRBD2
CSVQTGLSYEQYF,TGCAGCGTTCAGACAGGGCTCTCCTACGAGCAGTACTTC,TRBV29-1,TRBJ2-7,.,TRBD1
CASSLEASGAETQYF,TGTGCCAGCAGCTTAGAAGCCAGCGGGGCGGAGACCCAGTACTTC,TRBV7-6,TRBJ2-5,few,TRBD2
CASSNHGTPWSTEAFF,TGTGCCAGCAGTAACCACGGGACACCATGGAGCACTGAAGCTTTCTTT,TRBV14,TRBJ1-1,.,.
CASSLEVSSYNEQFF,TGTGCCAGCAGCTTAGAAGTGAGCTCCTACAATGAGCAGTTCTTC,TRBV7-2,TRBJ2-1,.,.
CASSARGGTGELFF,TGTGCCAGCAGCGCCCGCGGGGGGACCGGGGAGCTGTTTTTT,TRBV7-8,TRBJ2-2,.,TRBD2
CASSLSRGQGAWSNEKLFF,TGTGCCAGCAGCTTATCACGGGGACAGGGGGCATGGAGTAATGAAAAACTGTTTTTT,TRBV5-5,TRBJ1-4,few,TRBD1
CASSLSHRRYEQYF,TGTGCCAGCAGTTTATCGCACAGGAGATACGAGCAGTACTTC,TRBV27,TRBJ2-7,many,.
CASRGGGNTEAFF,TGTGCCAGCCGCGGTGGGGGGAACACTGAAGCTTTCTTT,TRBV27,TRBJ1-1,.,.
CASSQDSAFSGNTIYF,TGCGCCAGCAGCCAGGACAGTGCTTTCTCTGGAAACACCATATATTTT,TRBV5-1,TRBJ1-3,.,.
CASSYPTWELFF,TGTGCCAGCAGCTACCCCACCTGGGAGCTGTTTTTT,TRBV11-2,TRBJ2-2,.,.
CASSPGGWNEQFF,TGCGCCAGCAGCCCCGGGGGGTGGAATGAGCAGTTCTTC,TRBV5-1,TRBJ2-1,few,TRBD2
CASSYGGLAVEQYF,TGTGCCAGCAGTTACGGGGGACTAGCCGTCGAGCAGTACTTC,TRBV6-5,TRBJ2-7,many,TRBD2
CASSQDWAGTYEQYF,TGCGCCAGCAGCCAAGATTGGGCAGGTACCTACGAGCAGTACTTC,TRBV4-3,TRBJ2-7,.,.
CSAREGRGIVDTQYF,TGCAGTGCTAGAGAAGGACGGGGAATTGTGGATACGCAGTATTTT,TRBV20-1,TRBJ2-3,few,.
CASSQARRVYGYTF,TGTGCCAGCAGCCAAGCGCGGAGGGTATATGGCTACACCTTC,TRBV3-1,TRBJ1-2,few,.
CASSLGVYGVYEQYF,TGTGCCAGCAGCTTAGGGGTATACGGGGTCTACGAGCAGTACTTC,TRBV5-6,TRBJ2-7,.,.
CASSYPESYEQYF,TGTGCCAGCAGCTATCCCGAGTCCTACGAGCAGTACTTC,TRBV7-9,TRBJ2-7,.,.
CASSFNGNDEQFF,TGTGCCAGCAGCTTTAACGGGAATGATGAGCAGTTCTTC,TRBV7-9,TRBJ2-1,.,.
CASSQDRTVWGSYEQYF,TGCGCCAGCAGCCAAGACAGAACAGTGTGGGGTTCCTACGAGCAGTACTTC,TRBV4-3,TRBJ2-7,few,.
CASSLKWLAGGTSTDTQYF,TGTGCCAGCAGCTTAAAATGGCTAGCGGGTGGAACTAGCACAGATACGCAGTATTTT,TRBV7-2,TRBJ2-3,.,TRBD2
CASTSGVRDEQFF,TGTGCCAGCACCTCGGGTGTGAGGGATGAGCAGTTCTTC,TRBV12-3/TRBV12-4,TRBJ2-1,many,.